These T cell receptor beta chains were read from a single sample in a study of radiation and T cells in renal cell carcinoma. This table comes from immunoSEQ multiplex PCR, and its TCRdb copy is limited to in-frame clones, with some not included. Of some 120,000 clones listed, roughly four fifths were seen once; the top ten hold roughly 5%. Sequencing was performed on blood, taken from a patient whose treatment included radiotherapy and nephrectomy. The receptor set was obtained from a middle-aged man with renal cell carcinoma. The CDR3 runs from the conserved cysteine through the conserved F or W. Each record gives: V gene, clone size, D gene, J gene, CDR3 length, CDR3 protein, CDR3 DNA. A D gene is named only where the DNA matches it firmly. Clone size is stated in some rows and not others, as once, few, many or a class when expanded.

>TRBV18|-|-|TRBJ2-2|14
CASSPPRGTGELFF
TGTGCCAGCTCACCACCGAGGGGCACCGGGGAGCTGTTTTTT
>TRBV5-4|-|-|TRBJ2-7|16
CASSLLGDSLRREQYF
TGTGCCAGCAGCTTATTGGGGGACTCCCTACGGCGCGAGCAGTACTTC
>TRBV9|-|-|TRBJ1-3|15
CASSVGYRVGNTIYF
TGTGCCAGCAGCGTAGGCTACAGGGTCGGAAACACCATATATTTT
>TRBV29-1|-|TRBD1|TRBJ1-1|13
CSVVDRGLTEAFF
TGCAGCGTTGTGGACAGGGGGCTCACTGAAGCTTTCTTT
>TRBV27|-|-|TRBJ1-1|16
CASSSGAGEMNTEAFF
TGTGCCAGCAGTTCGGGGGCAGGTGAGATGAACACTGAAGCTTTCTTT
>TRBV19|-|-|TRBJ1-1|17
CASTARAGSISSTEAFF
TGTGCCAGTACCGCAAGAGCGGGATCAATAAGTAGCACTGAAGCTTTCTTT
>TRBV7-9|-|-|TRBJ1-2|14
CASSPRALGYGYTF
TGTGCCAGCAGCCCCCGGGCGCTGGGTTATGGCTACACCTTC
>TRBV19|-|-|TRBJ2-2|14
CASTSGANTGELFF
-
>TRBV6-1|-|TRBD1|TRBJ2-6|14
CATQGAAGANVLTF
TGTGCCACCCAGGGGGCCGCTGGGGCCAACGTCCTGACTTTC
>TRBV14|-|TRBD2|TRBJ2-1|18
CASSHRLAGAPRGNEQFF
TGTGCCAGCAGCCACCGGCTAGCGGGGGCTCCAAGGGGGAATGAGCAGTTCTTC
>TRBV6-6|-|-|TRBJ1-5|14
CASRDTYSNQPQHF
TGTGCCAGCAGGGATACATATAGCAATCAGCCCCAGCATTTT
>TRBV27|-|-|TRBJ2-1|13
CASSLYPGTGEFF
TGTGCCAGCAGTTTGTACCCCGGGACTGGGGAGTTCTTC
>TRBV19|-|-|TRBJ2-7|14
CASSIWQDPYEQYF
TGTGCCAGTAGTATTTGGCAGGACCCCTACGAGCAGTACTTC
>TRBV5-1|-|-|TRBJ1-3|15
CASSLDNGAGNTIYF
TGCGCCAGCAGCTTGGACAATGGCGCTGGAAACACCATATATTTT
>TRBV20-1|-|-|TRBJ1-3|10
CIASGNTIYF
TGCATCGCTTCAGGAAACACCATATATTTT
>TRBV2|-|-|TRBJ2-6|20
CASVPGWGVPTASGANVLTF
TGTGCCAGCGTCCCGGGGTGGGGGGTTCCGACCGCCTCTGGGGCCAACGTCCTGACTTTC
>TRBV7-9|-|-|TRBJ1-5|12
CASRGDNQPQHF
TGTGCCAGCAGGGGTGACAATCAGCCCCAGCATTTT
>TRBV18|once|-|TRBJ1-1|14
CASSPPGRSTEAFF
TGTGCCAGCTCACCACCAGGGCGATCCACTGAAGCTTTCTTT
>TRBV9|-|TRBD1|TRBJ2-2|15
CASSSGTVNTGELFF
TGTGCCAGCAGCTCAGGGACAGTGAACACCGGGGAGCTGTTTTTT
>TRBV6-6|few|TRBD1|TRBJ2-2|16
CASSYRTGGNTGELFF
TGTGCCAGCAGTTACCGGACAGGGGGAAACACCGGGGAGCTGTTTTTT
>TRBV6-1|-|TRBD1|TRBJ1-2|15
CASTTDRTGEGGYTF
TGTGCCAGCACCACAGACCGGACAGGGGAGGGTGGCTACACCTTC
>TRBV5-1|-|-|TRBJ1-1|14
CASSFRGMNTEAFF
TGCGCCAGCAGCTTTCGGGGTATGAACACTGAAGCTTTCTTT
>TRBV29-1|-|-|TRBJ2-7|12
CSVWQGFNEQYF
TGCAGCGTTTGGCAGGGTTTTAACGAGCAGTACTTC
>TRBV19|-|-|TRBJ1-3|12
CASSSDADTIYF
TGTGCCAGTAGTTCCGACGCGGACACCATATATTTT